This TCR beta chain was captured in a study of spatial heterogeneity in lung cancer. The CDR3 sequence is 17 residues long. Trimming cost V 4 bases and J 0 bases, with 18 bases left between them. Germline loops: CDR1 SGHVS, CDR2 FQNEAQ. This clonotype was recorded many times. Stated time point: sample taken at primary tumor resection. Samples came from 72 TRACERx patients with untreated early-stage lung cancer. TCRdb independently ran MiXCR on the 5' RACE reads; one entry per CDR3 protein. The table has 35,000 to 45,000 distinct CDR3 sequences, 7% to 7.5% seen once; the top ten hold 25% to 35%. The sample was PBMCs, taken at surgery. This TCR derives from a female donor with early-stage non-small cell lung cancer. This sequence joins TRBV7-8 and TRBJ1-1; D is unclear. CDR3 nucleotide sequence: TGTGCCAGCAGCTGGCTACAGTTACTGGGGATGAACACTGAAGCTTTCTTT. Its translation: CASSWLQLLGMNTEAFF.